One and the same sample provided the 20 T cell receptor beta chains below, sequenced in a study of blood T cell repertoires in COVID-19. Clones were read by immunoSEQ multiplex PCR, and TCRdb kept only the in-frame ones, dropping some. The data show roughly 200,000 clones, about four fifths seen once. The source material was PBMCs or T cells enriched from blood (not recorded which). Receptors originate from a woman aged 45-60 years who had been exposed to COVID-19.

The chain employs TRBV29-1 and TRBJ2-6; a possible D gene is TRBD2 (6 bases). Germline lookup yields CDR1 SQVTM and CDR2 ANQGSEA. V lost 5 bases to trimming and J lost 4 bases, with 21 bases between them. This CDR3 contains 17 residues. The CDR3 nucleotides are TGCAGCGTTTCGGGGGAATGCCTCTCGGGAGGGGCCAACGTCCTGACTTTC. It translates to CSVSGECLSGGANVLTF. The full variable domain, in which reference TRBV29-1 and TRBJ2-6 provide the parts outside the CDR3, is SAVISQKPSRDICQRGTSLTIQCQVDSQVTMMFWYRQQPGQSLTLIATANQGSEATYESGFVIDKFPISRPNLTFSTLTVSNMSPEDSSIYLCSVSGECLSGGANVLTFGAGSRLTVL.

This chain connects TRBV6-5 to TRBJ1-6, with a possible D match to TRBD1 (6 bases). The CDR3 runs to 14 residues. Germline V gene sequence: CDR1 MNHEY, CDR2 SVGAGI. V was pared by 10 bases and J by 9 bases, with 19 bases between. The CDR3, as DNA: TGTGCCACAACCCGGGACACTTGGGGTTCACCCCTCCACTTT. Its protein is CATTRDTWGSPLHF.

This clone showed up just a few times. J is TRBJ1-1 and V is TRBV5-1; D gene ambiguous. The ends were cut back, 6 bases at V and 1 base at J, with 10 bases in the middle. The CDR3 has 13 residues. From germline, CDR1 is SGHRS and CDR2 YFSETQ. The CDR3 reads CASTITGNTEAFF. In DNA form, the CDR3 reads TGCGCCAGCACGATAACGGGGAACACTGAAGCTTTCTTT.

The chain is built from TRBV11-2 and TRBJ2-7, with D possibly TRBD2 on 6 matching bases. This CDR3 comprises 13 residues. In germline, CDR1 is SGHAT, CDR2 FQNNGV. V gave up 1 base and J gave up 5 bases, with 9 bases separating them. CDR3: CASSLGGENEQYF. The CDR3 coding sequence is TGTGCCAGCAGCTTAGGGGGGGAAAACGAGCAGTACTTC.

This chain connects TRBV7-9 to TRBJ2-5; 15 bases match TRBD2. CDR1 and CDR2 from the germline V gene are SEHNR and FQNEAQ (reference sequence). This CDR3 spans 18 amino acids. After removal of 5 bases from V and 2 bases from J, the junction contained 9 bases not matched to a gene. DNA for the CDR3: TGTGCCAGCAGCCCACGGACTAGCGGGGGGGCAAGGCAAGAGACCCAGTACTTC. Amino acid sequence: CASSPRTSGGARQETQYF.

The rearrangement joins TRBV6-2 or TRBV6-3 to TRBJ1-1; D is perhaps TRBD1 (5 bases). CDR3 length: 15 amino acids. The germline CDR1 and CDR2 sequences are MNHEY and SVGEGT. The V and J ends lost 5 bases and 1 base respectively, with 14 bases between them. This chain's CDR3 is CASSPFRGGNTEAFF. The CDR3 nucleotides are TGTGCCAGCAGTCCCTTTAGGGGCGGGAACACTGAAGCTTTCTTT.

The chain couples TRBV6-2 or TRBV6-3 to TRBJ1-5, with TRBD1 as a possible D gene (5 bases). Germline CDR1 and CDR2: MNHEY and SVGEGT. This CDR3 region has 14 residues. Trimming took 5 bases from V and 6 from J, leaving 14 bases between them. CDR3 region: CASSLDSVRQPQHF. The CDR3 region has the DNA TGTGCCAGCAGTCTCGACAGTGTCCGTCAGCCCCAGCATTTT.

The rearrangement uses TRBV2 and TRBJ1-5; D remains unclear. The CDR3 is made up of 15 amino acids. V was pared by 1 base and J by 0 bases, with 7 bases between. The germline gives CDR1 SNHLY, CDR2 FYNNEI. The CDR3 loop is CASSEVGNSNQPQHF. The CDR3 nucleotides read TGTGCCAGCAGTGAAGTCGGTAATAGCAATCAGCCCCAGCATTTT.

For this clone: A junction boundary mismatches the germline segment, possibly from a read error. The V call is TRBV25-1, the J call TRBJ1-2; possibly TRBD1 for D (5 bases). Looked up from germline, CDR1 is MGHDK and CDR2 is SYGVNS. There are 13 residues in the CDR3. CDR3 bases: TGTGCCACCAGTCGGGGGACTAACTATGGCTACACCTTC. This codes for CATSRGTNYGYTF.

V usage is TRBV11-3 and J usage is TRBJ1-1, with TRBD1 as a possible D gene (5 bases). Trimming removed 8 bases at V and 0 bases at J, with 22 bases between. Germline V gene lookup returns CDR1 SGHNT and CDR2 YENEEA. The CDR3 is 17 amino acids. CDR3 coding DNA: TGTGCCAGCGGGCCTCAAAAGTTAGGGGCCCTGAACACTGAAGCTTTCTTT. Encoded protein: CASGPQKLGALNTEAFF.

This chain links TRBV3-1 (or the pseudogene TRBV3-2) with TRBJ2-2; tentatively, D is TRBD2 (6 bases). This CDR3 contains 20 residues. Per the germline V gene, CDR1 is LGHDT and CDR2 is YNNKEL (reference sequence). The V and J ends lost 5 bases and 1 base respectively, with 26 bases between them. CDR3 residues: CASSYPPPLRDLRNTGELFF. The CDR3 region has the DNA TGTGCCAGCAGCTACCCCCCGCCTCTCCGGGACTTACGGAACACCGGGGAGCTGTTTTTT.

This sequence joins TRBV29-1 and TRBJ2-3; 7 bases fit TRBD2. J lost 9 bases, V lost 7 bases, and 13 bases had no gene match. Germline V gives CDR1 SQVTM, CDR2 ANQGSEA. The CDR3 totals 13 residues. DNA of the CDR3: TGCAGCGCCTCTAGCGGCAAAGGGGAGACGCAGTATTTT. Translating gives CSASSGKGETQYF.

This clone appeared a single time. V is TRBV25-1 and J is TRBJ1-5; 7 nucleotides align to TRBD1. CDR3 length: 15 residues. J lost 4 bases, V lost 5 bases, and 8 bases had no gene match. The V gene's germline CDR1 is MGHDK and CDR2 SYGVNS. CDR3 in DNA: TGTGCCAGCAGTTCCCAGACAGGGCCTAATCAGCCCCAGCATTTT. Encoded protein: CASSSQTGPNQPQHF.

The chain employs TRBV11-3 and TRBJ2-1; TRBD1 agrees at 7 bases. The V and J ends lost 4 bases and 7 bases, in that order; junction bases with no gene match: 16. Germline loops: CDR1 SGHNT, CDR2 YENEEA. CDR3 size: 17 residues. The CDR3, as DNA: TGTGCCAGCAGCTCCTCCCCGAGACAGGGCGGATCAAATGAGCAGTTCTTC. This translates into CASSSSPRQGGSNEQFF.

CDR3 region: CASSIRQVDPLREQYF. The DNA for the CDR3 is TGTGCCAGCAGTATCCGACAGGTCGACCCTCTACGCGAGCAGTACTTC. The chain joins TRBV27 to TRBJ2-7; a weak D match, TRBD1 (6 bases). The CDR3 runs to 16 residues. Germline V gene sequence: CDR1 MNHEY, CDR2 SMNVEV (reference sequence). The germline V and J ends were trimmed by 5 bases and 6 bases, with 23 bases remaining between them.

This clone was counted only a few times. V is TRBV7-2 and J is TRBJ2-7; TRBD1 is a possible D gene (5 bases). From germline, CDR1 is SGHTA and CDR2 FQGNSA. The germline V and J ends were trimmed by 2 bases and 2 bases, with 13 bases remaining between them. The CDR3 covers 15 residues. CDR3 bases: TGTGCCAGCAGCTTATCCTGGGGCAGGGCCTACGAGCAGTACTTC. Protein: CASSLSWGRAYEQYF.

In DNA, the CDR3 is TGTGCCAGCAGCTCTGTGACAGGGTCCTACGAGCAGTACTTC. It translates to CASSSVTGSYEQYF. The rearrangement links TRBV7-9 to TRBJ2-7; 7 bases line up with TRBD1. This CDR3 is 14 amino acids long. Unmatched junction bases numbered 4, after V lost 4 bases and J lost 1 base. Germline values: CDR1 SEHNR, CDR2 FQNEAQ (reference sequence).

The rearrangement uses TRBV5-1 and TRBJ1-6; weak D call: TRBD1 (5 bases). Trimming took off 1 base at V and 9 bases at J, with 17 bases between the two ends. The CDR3 length is 16 residues. CDR1 and CDR2 from the germline V gene are SGHRS and YFSETQ. This chain's CDR3 is CASSLRAGWGGSPLHF. CDR3 DNA: TGCGCCAGCAGCTTGAGGGCAGGGTGGGGTGGTTCACCCCTCCACTTT.

The chain couples TRBV12-5 to TRBJ1-1; D is uncertain. Trimming cost V 4 bases and J 4 bases, with 13 bases left between them. The CDR3 runs 14 residues. Germline V CDR1 and CDR2: LGHNT, FRNRAP. The CDR3 sequence: CASGSRLLSTEAFF. CDR3 DNA sequence: TGTGCTAGTGGTTCACGTTTATTGAGCACTGAAGCTTTCTTT.

The sample holds a few counts of this clone. The J gene is TRBJ1-3, the V gene TRBV7-6; no reliable D call. There are 17 residues in the CDR3. The ends were cut back, 0 bases at V and 0 bases at J, with 12 bases in the middle. Germline assignment: CDR1 SGHVS and CDR2 FNYEAQ. CDR3 loop: CASSLAGFTDSGNTIYF. CDR3 DNA sequence: TGTGCCAGCAGCTTAGCCGGATTTACAGACTCTGGAAACACCATATATTTT.